The T cell receptor (beta chain) under discussion was sequenced for a study of blood T cell repertoires in COVID-19. About the research overall: From the United States, Italy and Spain came samples of acute and convalescent COVID-19. PBMCs, B-cell-depleted T cells, or T cells provided the cDNA or gDNA that made up the material.

Authors' analysis steps: Amplification of reference gene primers provided the estimated nucleated cell counts. Some clones are missing from TCRdb's copy, which holds only in-frame ones; the method was immunoSEQ multiplex PCR. V and J calls and clone size are as listed in that table; D and trimming were resolved from the DNA. The table includes approximately 300,000 clones, around 88% detected once. The length of the CDR3 is 13 residues. Germline CDR1 and CDR2: GTSNPN and SVGIG (reference sequence). The V and J ends lost 3 bases and 8 bases, in that order; junction bases with no gene match: 1. Source material: peripheral blood. V and J are TRBV30 and TRBJ1-6; the match to TRBD1 covers 10 bases. This TCR was sampled from a man aged 25 to 45 with acute or convalescent COVID-19. CDR3 sequence: CAWRGQGYSPLHF. In DNA form, the CDR3 reads TGTGCCTGGAGGGGACAGGGGTATTCACCCCTCCACTTT.